The sequence of this T cell receptor beta chain was determined in a study of CD8+CD57+ T cells in acquired aplastic anemia. Study as a whole: The DNA of sorted CD4+ and CD8+ cells averaged roughly 3.2 ug.

Template material for TCR beta VDJ and CDR3 profiling consisted of genomic DNA. TCRdb reanalysed the reads using MiXCR and keeps one entry per CDR3 protein. The sample yields around 140,000 distinct CDR3 sequences, around two fifths seen once. General observations from the study: Researchers reported that CD8+ Simpson's diversity was not significantly different in patients versus controls.

About this clonotype: The antigen is unknown.

Trimming left V 1 base short and J 4 bases short, with 7 bases between. CDR1 is SNHLY and CDR2 is FYNNEI in the germline V gene. CDR3 length: 13 residues. Sequencing input: sorted CD4+, CD8+, or CD8+CD57+ T cells (not recorded which) from PBMCs. This chain joins TRBV2 and TRBJ1-2; D remains unclear. The TCR was taken from a human donor in good health, serving as a control. CDR3 sequence (DNA): TGTGCCAGCAGTGAAGGGTCCTCCTATGGCTACACCTTC. As protein: CASSEGSSYGYTF.